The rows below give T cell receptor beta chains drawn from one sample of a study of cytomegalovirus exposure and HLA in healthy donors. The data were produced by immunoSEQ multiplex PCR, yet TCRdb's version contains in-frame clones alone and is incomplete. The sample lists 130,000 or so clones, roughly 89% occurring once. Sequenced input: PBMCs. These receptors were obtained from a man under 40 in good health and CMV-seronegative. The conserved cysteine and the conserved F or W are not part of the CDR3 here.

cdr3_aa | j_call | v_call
ASSPRTGGGYT | TRBJ1-2 | TRBV7-9
ASTHPLRTDTQY | TRBJ2-3 | TRBV4-1
ASSFGEGYT | TRBJ1-2 | TRBV7-9
ASSQDRGRNQPQH | TRBJ1-5 | TRBV4-2
ASSPQDRGWNTEAF | TRBJ1-1 | TRBV27
ASSSRGSGANVLT | TRBJ2-6 | TRBV5-6
ASSLRRSGANVLT | TRBJ2-6 | TRBV18
ASSIGGRVGELF | TRBJ2-2 | TRBV19
ASSWTSGGVGDTQY | TRBJ2-3 | TRBV5-4
ASSQDLGQDYEQY | TRBJ2-7 | TRBV4-3
ASSQNGQGVGYGYT | TRBJ1-2 | TRBV4-2
ASSPSTDGNTGELF | TRBJ2-2 | TRBV28
ASSTRPRDRRISYQETQY | TRBJ2-5 | TRBV19